The 20 T cell receptor beta chains below were found in one sample sequenced in a study of response to subunit inactivated influenza vaccine. One entry per CDR3 protein results from TCRdb running MiXCR on the RT-PCR reads. The table records 150,000 to 200,000 distinct CDR3 sequences, about 12% of them present only once. The sample was also linked to a second study, of T cells expressing NK-cell markers. That source notes: Making the TCR beta cDNA relied on 5'RACE template switching with UMIs.

The material was CD8+ T cells sorted from PBMCs, obtained roughly 12 days after vaccination. Source of these receptors: a man aged 45-60 years who received an inactivated influenza vaccine.

The genes are TRBV4-2 and TRBJ2-5, with a tentative D call TRBD1 (5 bases). Trimming removed 1 base from V and 4 bases from J, with 10 bases in between. The CDR3 runs 14 residues. Germline V lookup: CDR1 LGHNA, CDR2 YNFKEQ. The CDR3 is CASSQVWGTETQYF. In nucleotides, the CDR3 is TGTGCCAGCAGCCAAGTTTGGGGCACAGAGACCCAGTACTTC.

V gene TRBV10-3 combines with J gene TRBJ1-2; 8 bases map to TRBD1. J was trimmed by 3 bases and V by 6 bases; bases with no gene match: 6. From germline, CDR1 is ENHRY and CDR2 SYGVKD. The CDR3 has 14 residues. CDR3 bases: TGTGCCATCAGCCCAGGGGGCCGGGACTATGGCTACACCTTC. Translated, it gives CAISPGGRDYGYTF.

Only a few counts were recorded for this clonotype. The rearrangement uses TRBV7-8 and TRBJ1-1; perhaps TRBD1 as D (5 bases). Germline loops: CDR1 SGHVS, CDR2 FQNEAQ. CDR3 length: 15 amino acids. V was trimmed by 1 base and J by 3 bases, leaving 12 bases between them. The CDR3 sequence: CASSLGIGADTEAFF. CDR3 DNA sequence: TGTGCCAGCAGCTTAGGGATAGGGGCAGACACTGAAGCTTTCTTT. The variable domain in full, completed from reference TRBV7-8 and TRBJ1-1, reads GAGVSQSPRYKVAKRGQDVALRCDPISGHVSLFWYQQALGQGPEFLTYFQNEAQLDKSGLPSDRFFAERPEGSVSTLKIQRTQQEDSAVYLCASSLGIGADTEAFFGQGTRLTVV.

Notes on this clonotype: At one end, the junction sequence differs from germline, possibly due to a read error. V usage is TRBV7-7 and J usage is TRBJ1-1; D unclear. This CDR3 is 13 amino acids long. Per the germline V gene, CDR1 is SSHAT and CDR2 is FNYEAQ (reference sequence). In DNA form, the CDR3 reads TGTGCTAGCAGCCTCCCCCGGGACACTGAAGCTTTCTTT. This sequence encodes CASSLPRDTEAFF.

CDR3 coding DNA: TGTGCCACCAGCAGTTCCGGGGCGGGCAATCAGCCCCAGCATTTT. Its translation: CATSSSGAGNQPQHF. V and J are TRBV15 and TRBJ1-5; a weak D match, TRBD1 (5 bases). Germline CDR1 LNHNV, CDR2 YYDKDF (reference sequence). V was cut by 3 bases and J by 2 bases, with 11 bases left in between. CDR3 length: 15 residues.

This clonotype has just a few counts. The CDR3 loop is CSARGVRDKQETQYF. The CDR3 DNA reads TGCAGTGCTAGAGGGGTACGGGACAAACAAGAGACCCAGTACTTC. The J gene is TRBJ2-5, the V gene TRBV20-1, with D perhaps matching TRBD1 (6 bases). The CDR3 is made up of 15 amino acids. Trimming shortened V by 1 base and J by 2 bases, and 14 bases separated the two germline ends. CDR1 is DFQATT and CDR2 is SNEGSKA in the germline V gene (reference sequence).

This clonotype showed up many times. The chain links TRBV7-9 to TRBJ1-2, with TRBD1 matching over 7 bases. The germline CDR1 and CDR2 sequences are SEHNR and FQNEAQ (reference sequence). Trimming removed 5 bases from V and 4 bases from J; junction bases left unmatched: 7. The CDR3 loop spans 14 amino acids. Here the CDR3 DNA reads TGTGCCAGCAGCGACCGGGACAGCATCTATGGCTACACCTTC. It yields the protein CASSDRDSIYGYTF.

The chain links TRBV6-2 or TRBV6-3 to TRBJ2-1; 10 bases are a match to TRBD2. This CDR3 spans 16 amino acids. V lost 1 base, J lost 8 bases, and 8 bases stayed unmatched. The germline V gene encodes CDR1 MNHEY and CDR2 SVGEGT. In nucleotides, the CDR3 is TGTGCCAGCAGTTACTTGGGCCTAGCGGGAGTTGATGAGCAGTTCTTC. Translation gives CASSYLGLAGVDEQFF.

The sample holds a few counts of this clonotype. The DNA for the CDR3 is TGTGCCAGCAGTTATTCGCGGGTGGGAGAGACCCAGTACTTC. Its protein product is CASSYSRVGETQYF. The V call is TRBV6-5, the J call TRBJ2-5; TRBD2 is a possible D gene (5 bases). Trimming pared 3 bases from V and 4 bases from J, leaving 12 bases between. Looked up from germline, CDR1 is MNHEY and CDR2 is SVGAGI. The CDR3 is 14 amino acids.

The genes are TRBV20-1 and TRBJ1-1; a possible D gene is TRBD1 (6 bases). Trimming took 0 bases from V and 3 from J, leaving 11 bases between them. Germline V gives CDR1 DFQATT, CDR2 SNEGSKA (reference sequence). The CDR3 loop spans 14 amino acids. This CDR3 reads CSARDMGADTEAFF. The CDR3 DNA reads TGCAGTGCTAGAGATATGGGGGCGGACACTGAAGCTTTCTTT.

This clonotype was counted many times. The V call is TRBV5-1, the J call TRBJ2-1; TRBD2 aligns across 8 bases. The CDR3 totals 14 residues. Germline loops: CDR1 SGHRS, CDR2 YFSETQ. The J segment lost 2 bases and the V segment lost 2 bases, leaving 0 bases of the junction unmatched. As DNA, the CDR3 is TGCGCCAGCAGCTTCGGGGGGGCCTACAATGAGCAGTTCTTC. This codes for CASSFGGAYNEQFF.

The table lists this clonotype with a few counts. This sequence joins TRBV18 and TRBJ2-1; possibly TRBD1 for D (6 bases). Trimming left V 3 bases short and J 9 bases short, with 18 bases between. The CDR3 runs 15 residues. CDR1 KGHSH and CDR2 LQKENI come from the germline V gene. For the CDR3, the DNA is TGTGCCAGCTCACCCCCGGTGAACAGGGTAGGTGAGCAGTTCTTC. Translating it yields CASSPPVNRVGEQFF.

This sequence joins TRBV7-2 and TRBJ2-3; possible D gene TRBD2, 6 bases. Germline CDR1 and CDR2: SGHTA and FQGNSA. Trimming removed 5 bases from V and 3 bases from J, with 15 bases in between. This CDR3 contains 15 residues. CDR3: CASSQGSGRTDTQYF. CDR3 coding DNA: TGTGCCAGCAGCCAAGGGTCAGGGAGGACAGATACGCAGTATTTT.

V usage is TRBV5-8 and J usage is TRBJ1-5, with a weak D call TRBD1 (6 bases). The V end was cut by 4 bases, the J end by 1 base, with 12 bases between. The CDR3 sequence is 15 residues long. Germline V CDR1 and CDR2: SGHTS, YDEGEE. CDR3 amino acids: CASSADGGSNQPQHF. The CDR3 coding sequence is TGTGCCAGCAGCGCGGACGGGGGCAGCAATCAGCCCCAGCATTTT.

The chain combines TRBV10-3 with TRBJ2-7; weak D call: TRBD1 (6 bases). CDR1 is ENHRY, CDR2 SYGVKD, per germline. V lost 7 bases and J 1 base, leaving 17 bases between the germline ends. CDR3 length: 15 amino acids. This CDR3 is CAINTQGQNSYEQYF. In nucleotides, the CDR3 is TGTGCCATCAATACTCAGGGGCAAAATTCCTACGAGCAGTACTTC.

There are a few counts of this clonotype. This rearrangement joins TRBV6-2 or TRBV6-3 to TRBJ2-2, with no clear D. Germline V gives CDR1 MNHEY, CDR2 SVGEGT. With 8 bases removed from V and 4 bases from J, the gap between germline ends came to 20 bases. The CDR3 extends over 16 amino acids. The CDR3 loop reads CASLRNYPSLTGELFF. Here the CDR3 DNA reads TGTGCCAGCCTACGTAACTATCCTAGTCTCACCGGGGAGCTGTTTTTT.

The chain uses TRBV27 and TRBJ2-4, with no clear D. V lost 4 bases and J 0 bases, leaving 10 bases between the germline ends. Germline V gives CDR1 MNHEY, CDR2 SMNVEV (reference sequence). The CDR3 is 15 amino acids. The CDR3 loop reads CASSSSYGAKNIQYF. CDR3 nucleotide sequence: TGTGCCAGCAGTTCGAGCTATGGAGCCAAAAACATTCAGTACTTC.

A remark on this clonotype: A single base separates this from a much larger clone, so it may be a read error. This chain connects TRBV28 to TRBJ2-7; D is unclear. The J call may not be correct, given that the DNA end is closer to TRBJ2-1. CDR3 length: 11 residues. Germline CDR1 MDHEN, CDR2 SYDVKM. CDR3: CASSYTYEQFF. The CDR3, as DNA: TGTGCCAGCAGCTATACCTACGAGCAGTTCTTC.

This clonotype was picked up many times. CDR3 sequence reads: CASSYPYNEQFF. DNA for the CDR3: TGTGCCAGCAGTTACCCATACAATGAGCAGTTCTTC. This chain uses TRBV6-2 or TRBV6-3 with TRBJ2-1; D is ambiguous. Trimming took off 2 bases at V and 4 bases at J, with 3 bases between the two ends. This CDR3 is 12 amino acids long. Germline V gene data show CDR1 as MNHEY and CDR2 as SVGEGT.

This clonotype was detected a few times. The gene calls are TRBV5-1 and TRBJ2-1; D perhaps matches TRBD2 (7 bases). This CDR3 comprises 18 residues. Trimming removed 1 base from V and 2 bases from J, with 19 bases in between. CDR1 SGHRS and CDR2 YFSETQ come from the germline V gene. The CDR3 DNA follows: TGCGCCAGCAGCTTGTCCCCGGCCACGGGGGGCGCCTACAATGAGCAGTTCTTC. Translation: CASSLSPATGGAYNEQFF.